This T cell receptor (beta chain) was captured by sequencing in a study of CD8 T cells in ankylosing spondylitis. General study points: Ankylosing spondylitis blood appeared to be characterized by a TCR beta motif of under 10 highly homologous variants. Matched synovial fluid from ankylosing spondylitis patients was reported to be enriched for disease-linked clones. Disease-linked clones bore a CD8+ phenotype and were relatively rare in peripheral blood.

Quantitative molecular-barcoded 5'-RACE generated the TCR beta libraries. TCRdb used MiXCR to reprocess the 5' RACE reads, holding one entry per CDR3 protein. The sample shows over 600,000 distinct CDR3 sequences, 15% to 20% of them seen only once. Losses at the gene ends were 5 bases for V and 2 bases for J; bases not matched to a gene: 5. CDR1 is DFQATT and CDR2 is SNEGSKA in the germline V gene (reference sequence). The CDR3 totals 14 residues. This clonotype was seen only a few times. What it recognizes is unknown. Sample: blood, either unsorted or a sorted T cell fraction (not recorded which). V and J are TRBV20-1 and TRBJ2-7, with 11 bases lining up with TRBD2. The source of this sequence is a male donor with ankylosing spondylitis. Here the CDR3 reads CSAYLAGGPYEQYF. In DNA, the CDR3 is TGCAGTGCTTACCTAGCGGGGGGCCCCTACGAGCAGTACTTC.